This T cell receptor beta chain stems from a study of radiotherapy plus CTLA-4 blockade in lung cancer. Across the study: Disease control was achieved by about 34% of patients, and objective responses by around 17%.

Focal radiation plus CTLA-4 blockade with ipilimumab was administered to patients who had chemo-refractory metastatic non-small-cell lung cancer. Remarks on this clone: Its specificity is unknown.

Libraries were prepared by immunoSEQ multiplex PCR; TCRdb keeps only in-frame clonotypes and omits some of them. Of 9,500 to 15,000 clones detected, 84% appear once; the ten largest clones hold 25% to 35%. General study results and limits: Dynamics of early blood T cell clones, together with interferon-beta, were reportedly the best predictors of response. In blood, TCR clones derived from the tumor expanded after radiotherapy plus ipilimumab.

The clonotype was recovered from a human donor with non-small cell lung cancer that progressed on radiotherapy plus ipilimumab. The source was peripheral blood, collected from a patient treated with radiotherapy plus ipilimumab.

The DNA of the CDR3 is TGTGCCAGCAGCGGACGGGGGGGAAGGCTTACTGGAAACACCATATATTTT. As protein: CASSGRGGRLTGNTIYF. The rearrangement uses TRBV7-9 and TRBJ1-3, with TRBD1 as a possible D gene (5 bases). The CDR3 spans 17 residues. Per germline, CDR1 SEHNR and CDR2 FQNEAQ (reference sequence). V was pared by 5 bases and J by 2 bases, with 19 bases between.